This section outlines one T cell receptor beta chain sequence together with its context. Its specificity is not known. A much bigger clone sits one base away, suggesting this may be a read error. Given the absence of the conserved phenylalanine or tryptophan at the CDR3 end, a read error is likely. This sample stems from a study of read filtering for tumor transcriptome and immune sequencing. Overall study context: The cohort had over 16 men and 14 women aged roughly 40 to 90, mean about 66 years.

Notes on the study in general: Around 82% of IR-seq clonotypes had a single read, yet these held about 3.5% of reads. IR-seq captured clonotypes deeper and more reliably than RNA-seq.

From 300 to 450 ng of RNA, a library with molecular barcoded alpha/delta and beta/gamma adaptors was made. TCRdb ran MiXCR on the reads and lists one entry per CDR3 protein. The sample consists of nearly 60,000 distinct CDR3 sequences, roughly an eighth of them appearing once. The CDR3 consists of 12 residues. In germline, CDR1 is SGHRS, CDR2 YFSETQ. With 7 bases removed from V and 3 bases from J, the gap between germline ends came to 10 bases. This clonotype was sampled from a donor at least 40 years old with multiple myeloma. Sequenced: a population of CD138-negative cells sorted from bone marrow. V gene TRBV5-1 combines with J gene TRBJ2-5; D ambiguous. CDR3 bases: TGCGCCAGCTCAGAGCAGAAAGAGACCCAGTACCTC. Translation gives CASSEQKETQYL.